These T cell receptor beta chains were read from a single sample in a study of Ad26.COV2.S vaccination and SARS-CoV-2 variants. Sequencing used immunoSEQ multiplex PCR; TCRdb keeps in-frame clones, though not all of them. Seen here are approximately 410,000 clones, about 90% observed once, and the top ten hold more than 1.5%. The sample in question was peripheral blood, obtained in a trial of Ad26.COV2.S vaccine versus placebo. The source of these receptors is a person aged 18-60 years who received the Ad26.COV2.S COVID-19 vaccine or a placebo. CDR3s include the opening cysteine and the closing phenylalanine or tryptophan. A D gene is named only where the DNA matches it firmly. Clone sizes are given selectively: once, few, many, or a class where the clone is expanded.

d_call,clone_size,j_call,v_call,cdr3_length,cdr3_nt,cdr3_aa
NA,NA,TRBJ1-2,TRBV6-5,14,TGTGCCAGCATTTCGGGACACGGCCTTTTTGGCTACACCTTC,CASISGHGLFGYTF
TRBD1,NA,TRBJ2-3,TRBV5-7,19,TGTGCCAGCAGCTTGAAAACAGGGGCCGCTTTCACTGTTGCAGATACGCAGTATTTT,CASSLKTGAAFTVADTQYF
TRBD1,NA,TRBJ1-6,TRBV4-3,17,TGCGCCAGCAGCCACAACTATCGACAGGGGCCAGGTTCACCCCTCCACTTT,CASSHNYRQGPGSPLHF
NA,NA,TRBJ1-4,TRBV18,17,TGTGCCAGCTCACCGAACACAGGCATTGCAACTAATGAAAAACTGTTTTTT,CASSPNTGIATNEKLFF
TRBD1,NA,TRBJ1-5,TRBV10-1,16,TGCGCCAGCAGTGAGTCGAGGGACAGGGGGCATCAGCCCCAGCATTTT,CASSESRDRGHQPQHF
NA,NA,TRBJ2-7,TRBV6-6,13,TGTGCCAGCAGTTACTCCCGGGGCGACGAGCAGTACTTC,CASSYSRGDEQYF
TRBD1,NA,TRBJ2-3,TRBV4-3,15,TGCGCCAGCAGCCAGACAGGGGTACGGACAGATACGCAGTATTTT,CASSQTGVRTDTQYF
TRBD1,NA,TRBJ1-2,TRBV28,14,TGTGCCAGCAGCATAGGGGACAGGGTCTTCGGCTACACCTTC,CASSIGDRVFGYTF
TRBD1,NA,TRBJ1-2,TRBV6-5,14,TGTGCCAGCAGCCAGGACAGGGGGCCATTTGGCTACACCTTC,CASSQDRGPFGYTF
NA,once,TRBJ2-3,TRBV20-1,11,TGCAGTGCCCTCCTCGGGAATACGCAGTATTTT,CSALLGNTQYF
TRBD1,NA,TRBJ1-2,TRBV19,14,TGTGCCAGTGCACCCGGGACAGGGGGCGAAGGCTACACCTTC,CASAPGTGGEGYTF
NA,NA,TRBJ2-7,TRBV12-3/TRBV12-4,13,TGTGCCAGCAGTTTGAACTACGTCGACGAGCAGTACTTC,CASSLNYVDEQYF
NA,NA,TRBJ1-1,TRBV7-2,15,TGTGCCAGCAGCTTAGTTCTTGGGGGGAACACTGAAGCTTTCTTT,CASSLVLGGNTEAFF
NA,NA,TRBJ2-5,TRBV7-9,12,TGTGCCAGCAGCTTGGGTCGGGAGACCCAGTACTTC,CASSLGRETQYF
NA,NA,TRBJ2-1,TRBV20-1,11,TGCAGTGCTACTAGCTCCAATGAGCAGTTCTTC,CSATSSNEQFF
NA,NA,TRBJ2-1,TRBV3-1/TRBV3-2,13,TGTGCCAGCAGCCAAGAGTCTTACAATGAGCAGTTCTTC,CASSQESYNEQFF
NA,NA,TRBJ1-4,TRBV28,15,TGTGCCAGCAGCCGACAGCGATCGACTAATGAAAAATTGTTTTTT,CASSRQRSTNEKLFF
NA,once,TRBJ2-5,TRBV25-1,14,TGTGCCAGCAGTGAATACAGGGGCGGCGAGACCCAGTACTTC,CASSEYRGGETQYF
NA,NA,TRBJ2-3,TRBV5-1,15,TGCGCCAGCAGCTTGGGAGTTTTGAGCACAGATACGCAGTATTTT,CASSLGVLSTDTQYF
NA,NA,TRBJ2-2,TRBV7-8,15,TGTGCCACCCGACGGCGGACGGGGAACACCGGGGAGCTGTTTTTT,CATRRRTGNTGELFF
NA,once,TRBJ2-2,TRBV30,13,TGTGCCTGGAGTGTGGTCAGGGTCGGGGAGCTGTTTTTT,CAWSVVRVGELFF
NA,NA,TRBJ1-1,TRBV12-3/TRBV12-4,11,TGTGCCAGCAGTAAGGGGGTCAAAGCTTTCTTT,CASSKGVKAFF
NA,NA,TRBJ2-4,TRBV3-1/TRBV3-2,17,TGTGCCAGCAGCCAAGATTCTGTCGTCAGAATGGGGAACATTCAGTACTTC,CASSQDSVVRMGNIQYF
NA,NA,TRBJ2-3,TRBV7-2,16,TGTGCCAGCAGCTTAATGTTAAGGGGGGGTACAGATACGCAGTATTTT,CASSLMLRGGTDTQYF
NA,NA,TRBJ1-1,TRBV10-3,13,TGTGCCATCAGGAGACAGGAGAACACTGAAGCTTTCTTT,CAIRRQENTEAFF
NA,NA,TRBJ2-1,TRBV19,16,TGTGCCAGTAGTAAGGCCCCCCGGTCCCAAGGGGATGAGCAGTTCTTC,CASSKAPRSQGDEQFF
NA,once,TRBJ1-6,TRBV19,13,TGTGCCAGTAGCAGAGACGGCAATTCACCCCTCCACTTT,CASSRDGNSPLHF
TRBD2,NA,TRBJ2-3,TRBV4-3,17,TGCGCCAGCAGCCCCGGGACTAGCGGGGGAAGGTCGGATACGCAGTATTTT,CASSPGTSGGRSDTQYF
NA,NA,TRBJ1-1,TRBV24-1,13,TGTGCCACCAGTGAATATGGGACAACTGAAGCTTTCTTT,CATSEYGTTEAFF
NA,NA,TRBJ1-5,TRBV28,13,TGTGCCAGCACTGGACAGCTTAATCAGCCCCAGCATTTT,CASTGQLNQPQHF
NA,NA,TRBJ2-5,TRBV6-6,13,TGTGCCAGCACGCAAATCGTCCTGGAGACCCAGTACTTC,CASTQIVLETQYF
TRBD1,NA,TRBJ1-1,TRBV15,15,TGTGCCACCAGCAGTAACAGGGGGCGGAACACTGAAGCTTTCTTT,CATSSNRGRNTEAFF
TRBD2,NA,TRBJ2-3,TRBV2,14,TGTGCCAGCGCCTGGACTAGCGCAACAGATACGCAGTATTTT,CASAWTSATDTQYF
TRBD1,once,TRBJ1-5,TRBV10-3,16,TGTGCCATCAGTGAGGCGACAGGGGTTGGCAATCAGCCCCAGCATTTT,CAISEATGVGNQPQHF
TRBD1,NA,TRBJ2-7,TRBV30,15,TGTGCCTGGAGGGGTATTGGGACAGGGAAATACGAGCAGTACTTC,CAWRGIGTGKYEQYF
TRBD2,NA,TRBJ2-4,TRBV5-1,18,TGCGCCAGCAGCTTTGCCCTAGCGGGGGGGCTGGACCGAGCCATTCAGTACTTC,CASSFALAGGLDRAIQYF
TRBD2,NA,TRBJ2-1,TRBV7-2,16,TGTGCCAGCAGCCCACACCGGGGGGGCACGAACAATGAGCAGTTCTTC,CASSPHRGGTNNEQFF
TRBD1,NA,TRBJ2-6,TRBV5-1,15,TGCGCCAGCAGATCAGGGGGCGCCGGGGCCAACGTCCTGACTTTC,CASRSGGAGANVLTF